This is a list of T cell receptor beta chains from one sample in a study of OX40 agonist ivuxolimab in advanced cancers. The repertoire was sequenced with immunoSEQ multiplex PCR; TCRdb's copy has only in-frame clones and lacks some. The sample carries 28,000 or so clones, around four fifths recorded once. The sequences come from CD4+ or CD8+ T cells sorted from blood, collected in a trial of the OX40 agonist ivuxolimab. These TCRs come from an adult with an advanced solid tumor such as melanoma, head and neck, liver or kidney cancer. Both conserved end residues are part of each CDR3.

cdr3_length: 14
j_call: TRBJ2-7
v_call: TRBV6-5
cdr3_aa: CASTPNPPSYEQYF

cdr3_length: 12
j_call: TRBJ2-7
v_call: TRBV2
cdr3_aa: CASSFGGYEQYF

cdr3_length: 11
j_call: TRBJ2-3
v_call: TRBV7-9
cdr3_aa: CASSHQDPGYF

cdr3_length: 14
j_call: TRBJ2-7
v_call: TRBV29-1
cdr3_aa: CSAGTGQVFYEQYF

cdr3_length: 14
j_call: TRBJ2-7
v_call: TRBV7-9
cdr3_aa: CASSLVEGLYEQYF

cdr3_length: 14
j_call: TRBJ2-2
v_call: TRBV9
cdr3_aa: CASSEVGVTGELFF

cdr3_length: 14
j_call: TRBJ1-2
v_call: TRBV9
cdr3_aa: CASSPDRGTYGYTF

cdr3_length: 14
j_call: TRBJ1-5
v_call: TRBV10-3
cdr3_aa: CAISESGWGTPQHF

cdr3_length: 14
j_call: TRBJ1-1
v_call: TRBV10-2
cdr3_aa: CASSEGQGGPEAFF

cdr3_length: 15
j_call: TRBJ1-6
v_call: TRBV4-1
cdr3_aa: CASSHWGQDNSPLHF

cdr3_length: 16
j_call: TRBJ2-2
v_call: TRBV4-1
cdr3_aa: CASSQEAGANTGELFF

cdr3_length: 16
j_call: TRBJ2-1
v_call: TRBV2
cdr3_aa: CASSEGGGGPYNEQFF

cdr3_length: 15
j_call: TRBJ1-4
v_call: TRBV6-5
cdr3_aa: CASSYGGGRGEKLFF

cdr3_length: 14
j_call: TRBJ2-5
v_call: TRBV28
cdr3_aa: CASSLDRGLETQYF

cdr3_length: 15
j_call: TRBJ2-3
v_call: TRBV5-4
cdr3_aa: CASSLAGSAHDTQYF

cdr3_length: 12
j_call: TRBJ1-2
v_call: TRBV30
cdr3_aa: CAWSDQGSGYTF